Listed here is a single T cell receptor beta chain. The antigen remains undetermined. These data belong to a study of T-cell reconstitution after alpha-beta-depleted transplantation in children. Findings of the study overall: Recipient T cells and thymic progenitors that survived gave rise to the high TCRbeta diversity observed at day 60 in some patients.

J gave up 2 bases and V 1 base, and 10 bases lay outside the gene matches. This CDR3 region has 18 residues. Germline CDR1 and CDR2: MGHRA and YSYEKL. As it was prepared, the TCRbeta library received unique molecular identifiers. Each CDR3 protein is one row after TCRdb ran MiXCR on the PCR reads. This table has approximately 270,000 distinct CDR3 sequences, under 30% appearing once. The sequenced sample was PBMCs, mostly from graft donor cells, obtained 360 days after TCRalphabeta/CD19-depleted stem cell transplant. The chain recombines TRBV4-1 with TRBJ2-1; 8 nucleotides align to TRBD2. This receptor was identified in a female patient between 2 and 15 years old who had a stem cell transplant for congenital amegakaryocytic thrombocytopenia, so the T cells may come from the graft donor. CDR3 amino acids: CASSQGGSGGPTYNEQFF. In nucleotides, the CDR3 is TGCGCCAGCAGCCAAGGTGGGTCGGGGGGGCCCACCTACAATGAGCAGTTCTTC.